The present entry profiles one T cell receptor (beta chain) with its context. Its cognate antigen is unknown. The repertoire was sequenced with immunoSEQ multiplex PCR; TCRdb's copy has only in-frame clones and lacks some. This table holds about 110,000 clones, nearly 90% found once. This entry is derived from a study of Tregs in tolerant kidney transplant recipients. Regarding the study as a whole: Tolerant patients' donor-specific Tregs expanded beyond overall Tregs, suggesting antigen-driven growth.

CDR3 length equals 11 residues. Germline assignment: CDR1 LNHDA and CDR2 SQIVND (reference sequence). The source of this sequence is a human donor who received a combined kidney and bone marrow transplant. This specimen was CD4+ T cells from blood, taken before the transplant. This chain uses TRBV19 with TRBJ1-2; no clear D. The CDR3 protein is CPPSFNYGYTF. The CDR3 region has the DNA TGTCCCCCCAGTTTTAACTATGGCTACACCTTC.